This TCR beta chain stems from a study of shared clonotypes between healthy human individuals (dated by TCRdb to about 2020). Turning to the overall study: The cohort included a few men and two women between 18 and 49 years of age. Per donor, three plates each were used for CD4 naive and CD4 memory, two for CD8 naive, and one for CD8 memory. The study deeply sequenced blood TCR repertoires of five healthy adults to estimate repertoire size and the extent of clonotype sharing between individuals. To increase sequencing depth and limit assay-specific biases, TCR repertoire library preparation and sequencing were carried out by different laboratories using diverse techniques. Leukapheresis yielded between about 0.85 and 10 billion PBMCs per donor.

Study-wide conclusions, independent of this receptor: About 5% of naive CD4, 3.5% of naive CD8, 2.3% of memory CD4, and over 0.35% of memory CD8 clonotypes were shared across a few donors. Because the study included a small number of donors, the genetic and exposure-history diversity represented was limited. Naive subsets generally had larger estimated clonotype richness than memory subsets did. Clonotypes shared by all four sorted-subset donors showed higher generation probabilities than non-shared clonotypes. Pairwise subsampling indicated that sequencing depth was expected to affect the degree of clonotype sharing among donors. Rarefaction of sorted-subset datasets indicated incomplete sequencing despite the large sequencing depth. Sampling was limited to blood, and TCR repertoires in tissue likely differ from TCR repertoires in blood.

To note about this clone: Its antigen is currently not known. Base qualities are not recorded, but no much larger clone differs from it by a single base.

Using the deep immunoSEQ assay, multiplex PCR amplified TCR CDR3 regions from genomic DNA. Genomic DNA extracted from each cell subset was distributed evenly over all wells of several immunoSEQ 96-well plates, and each plate served as one replicate. Each replicate PCR for sorted subsets received about 220 ng genomic DNA, equal to tens of thousands of T cell genomes. The purified libraries were quantified using a Qubit 3.0 fluorometer, sized with a Bioanalyzer 2100, and then quantified again using the KAPA Library Quantification kit. Each immunoSEQ 96-well plate was sequenced on its own single-read 150-cycle Illumina NextSeq 550 flow cell. The source study handled its data this way. The immunoSEQ output contained only junctional sequences without quality scores, so filtering could not match that applied to full-length reads. Sequences were annotated with PyIR, a Python wrapper for IgBLAST v1.9, and V/J genes and CDR3 were assigned using IMGT germline references. Reads with weak V/J assignments (E-value above 1e-6), missing CDR3, stop codons, out-of-frame junctions, or ambiguous translated residues were removed. A V3J clonotype was defined by an identical inferred V gene, J gene, and CDR3 amino acid sequence. The percentage overlap between two repertoires was calculated by dividing the number of shared unique clonotypes by the size of the smaller repertoire. Richness of each repertoire was evaluated using RTK rarefaction, the Chao1 estimator, and Recon v2.1 estimates of unobserved clonotypes. OLGA was used to compute generation probabilities for all TCRbeta clonotypes that the gDNA method yielded from a few donors. TCRdb took this table from immuneACCESS and kept in-frame rearrangements with V and J called. Such tables lack part of the clones; where checked against another copy, unresolved V genes explain under half of the gap, and the rest is unexplained. V, J and clone size were drawn from that table, and D and trimming were deduced from the DNA. The sample table shows about 2 million clones, and just under 95% are seen once. 1.2% of the sample belongs to the ten largest clones.

The CDR3 covers 13 residues, taking in both the cysteine and the phenylalanine. Only the CDR3 DNA is retained, 39 bases long and in frame from the first base. CDR1 MGHDK and CDR2 SYGVNS are derived from the germline V gene. Trimming takes 2 bases from V and 7 bases from J, and the germline ends sit 11 bases apart. CD8 naive samples consisted of CD45RO-negative cells that were positively selected for CCR7, yielding a CD45RA+CCR7+ population without TemRA cells. The donors were healthy, HIV-negative adults with no recently reported acute infections or vaccinations. Only Caucasian adults living in Nashville, Tennessee, USA were represented among the donors. Blood was collected by leukapheresis, and PBMCs were isolated by Ficoll-Histopaque density gradient centrifugation and then cryopreserved in liquid nitrogen vapor phase. Analytical flow cytometry was used to check the purity and quantity of each magnetically sorted T cell population. Genomic DNA was isolated from every sorted fraction and measured by UV absorbance on a Nanodrop 2000c.

The clonotype comes from a man aged 18-30 years in good health. The rearrangement joined TRBV25-1 to TRBJ1-1, with a weak D call of TRBD1 (5 bases match). The sequenced sample was naive CD8+ T cells sorted from blood. The cell subset or site label, read with the paper, signifies: CD45RA+CCR7+. The nucleotide sequence is TGTGCCAGCAGTGAAAGAATGCAGGGTGAAGCTTTCTTT. Its coded protein is CASSERMQGEAFF.